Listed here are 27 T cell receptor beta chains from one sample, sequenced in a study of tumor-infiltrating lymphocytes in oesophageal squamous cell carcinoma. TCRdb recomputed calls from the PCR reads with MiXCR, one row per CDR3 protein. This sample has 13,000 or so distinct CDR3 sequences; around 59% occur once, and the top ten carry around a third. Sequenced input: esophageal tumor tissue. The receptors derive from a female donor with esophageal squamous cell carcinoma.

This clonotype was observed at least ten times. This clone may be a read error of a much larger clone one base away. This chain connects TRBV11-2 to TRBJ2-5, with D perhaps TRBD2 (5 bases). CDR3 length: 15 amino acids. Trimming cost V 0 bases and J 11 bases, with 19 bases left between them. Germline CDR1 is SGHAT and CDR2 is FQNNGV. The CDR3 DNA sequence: TGTGCCAGCAGCTTAGAGAGGGCTGTCTACAATGAGCAGTACTTC. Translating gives CASSLERAVYNEQYF.

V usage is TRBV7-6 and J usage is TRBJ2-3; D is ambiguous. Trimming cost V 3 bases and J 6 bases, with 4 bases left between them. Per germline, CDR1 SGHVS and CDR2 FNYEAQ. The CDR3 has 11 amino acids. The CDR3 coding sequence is TGTGCCAGCAGCTTGTCGGATACGCAGTATTTT. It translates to CASSLSDTQYF. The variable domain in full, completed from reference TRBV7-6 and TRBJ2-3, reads GAGVSQSPRYKVTKRGQDVALRCDPISGHVSLYWYRQALGQGPEFLTYFNYEAQQDKSGLPNDRFSAERPEGSISTLTIQRTEQRDSAMYRCASSLSDTQYFGPGTRLTVL.

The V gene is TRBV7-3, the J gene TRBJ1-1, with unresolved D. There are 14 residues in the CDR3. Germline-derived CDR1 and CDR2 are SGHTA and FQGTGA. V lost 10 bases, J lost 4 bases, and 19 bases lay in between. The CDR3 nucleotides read TGTGCCACCACCGACTCGAACAGTGGCACTGAAGCTTTCTTT. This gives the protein CATTDSNSGTEAFF.

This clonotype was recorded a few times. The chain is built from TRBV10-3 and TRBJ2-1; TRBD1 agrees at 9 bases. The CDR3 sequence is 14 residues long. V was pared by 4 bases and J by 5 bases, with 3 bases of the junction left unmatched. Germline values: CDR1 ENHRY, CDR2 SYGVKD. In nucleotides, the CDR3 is TGTGCCATCAGTGGCCGGGACAGGGACAATGAGCAGTTCTTC. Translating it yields CAISGRDRDNEQFF.

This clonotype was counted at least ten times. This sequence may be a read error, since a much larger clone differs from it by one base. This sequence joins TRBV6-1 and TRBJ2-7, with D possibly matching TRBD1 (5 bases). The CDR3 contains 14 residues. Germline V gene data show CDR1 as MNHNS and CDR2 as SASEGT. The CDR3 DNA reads TGTGCCAGCAGGGAAGACAGCTCCTACAATGAGCAGTACTTC. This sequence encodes CASREDSSYNEQYF.

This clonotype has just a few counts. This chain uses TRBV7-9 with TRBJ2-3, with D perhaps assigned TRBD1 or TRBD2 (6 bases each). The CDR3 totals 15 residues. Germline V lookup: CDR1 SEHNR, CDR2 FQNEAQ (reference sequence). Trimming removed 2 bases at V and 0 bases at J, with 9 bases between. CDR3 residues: CASSLRGVSTDTQYF. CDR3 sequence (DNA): TGTGCCAGCAGCTTAAGGGGGGTTAGCACAGATACGCAGTATTTT.

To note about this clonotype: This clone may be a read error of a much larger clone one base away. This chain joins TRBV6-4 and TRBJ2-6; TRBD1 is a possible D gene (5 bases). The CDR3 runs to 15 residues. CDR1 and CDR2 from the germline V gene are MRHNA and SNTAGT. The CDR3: CTSHPEGAGANVLTF. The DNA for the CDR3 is TGTACCAGCCACCCAGAAGGGGCTGGGGCCAACGTCCTGACTTTC.

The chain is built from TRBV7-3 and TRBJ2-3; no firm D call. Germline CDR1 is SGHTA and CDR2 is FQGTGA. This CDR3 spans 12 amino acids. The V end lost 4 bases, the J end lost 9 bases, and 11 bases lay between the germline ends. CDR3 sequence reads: CASSSPLGTQYF. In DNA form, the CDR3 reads TGTGCCAGCAGCTCTCCGTTAGGGACGCAGTATTTT.

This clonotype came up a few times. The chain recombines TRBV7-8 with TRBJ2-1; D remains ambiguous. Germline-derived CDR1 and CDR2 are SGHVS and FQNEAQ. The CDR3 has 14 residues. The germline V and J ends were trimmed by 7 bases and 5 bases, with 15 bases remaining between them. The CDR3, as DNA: TGTGCCAGCATCCCAATGCGAGAAAACAATGAGCAGTTCTTC. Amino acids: CASIPMRENNEQFF.

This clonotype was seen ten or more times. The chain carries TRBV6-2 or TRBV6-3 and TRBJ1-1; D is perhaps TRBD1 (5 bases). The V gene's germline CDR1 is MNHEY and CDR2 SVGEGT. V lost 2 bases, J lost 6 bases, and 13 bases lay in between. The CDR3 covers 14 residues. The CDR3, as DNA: TGTGCCAGCAGTTACGGTCAGGGTAAGGCTGAAGCTTTCTTT. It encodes CASSYGQGKAEAFF.

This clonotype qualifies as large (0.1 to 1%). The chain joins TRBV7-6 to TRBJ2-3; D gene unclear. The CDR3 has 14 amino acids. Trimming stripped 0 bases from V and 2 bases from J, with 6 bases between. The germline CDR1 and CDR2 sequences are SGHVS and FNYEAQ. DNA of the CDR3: TGTGCCAGCAGCTTAGCGCACACCACAGATACGCAGTATTTT. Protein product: CASSLAHTTDTQYF.

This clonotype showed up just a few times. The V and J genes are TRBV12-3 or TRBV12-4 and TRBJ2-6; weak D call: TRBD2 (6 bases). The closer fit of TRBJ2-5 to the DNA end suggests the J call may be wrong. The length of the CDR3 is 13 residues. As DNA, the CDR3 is TGTGCCAGCAACGGAGGGGTCTTAGAGACCCAGTACTTC. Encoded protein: CASNGGVLETQYF.

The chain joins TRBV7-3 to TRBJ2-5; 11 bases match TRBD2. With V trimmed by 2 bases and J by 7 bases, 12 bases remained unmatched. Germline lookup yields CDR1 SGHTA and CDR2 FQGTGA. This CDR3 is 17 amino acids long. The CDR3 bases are TGTGCCAGCAGCTTATCAATTAGCGGGGGGGCGTCGGGGACCCAGTACTTC. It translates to CASSLSISGGASGTQYF.

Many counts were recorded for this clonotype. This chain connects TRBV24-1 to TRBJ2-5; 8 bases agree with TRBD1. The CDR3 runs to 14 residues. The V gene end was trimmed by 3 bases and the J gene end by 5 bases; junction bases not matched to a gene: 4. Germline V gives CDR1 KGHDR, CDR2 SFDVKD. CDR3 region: CATSDPTGVETQYF. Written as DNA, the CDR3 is TGTGCCACCAGTGATCCGACAGGGGTGGAGACCCAGTACTTC.

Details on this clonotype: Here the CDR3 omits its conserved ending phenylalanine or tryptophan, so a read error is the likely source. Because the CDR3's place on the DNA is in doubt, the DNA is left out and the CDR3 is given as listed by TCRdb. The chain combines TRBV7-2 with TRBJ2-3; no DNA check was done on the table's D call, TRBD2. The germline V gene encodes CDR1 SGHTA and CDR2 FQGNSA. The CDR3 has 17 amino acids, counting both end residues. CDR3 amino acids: CASSTRTSGYNEQYFGP.

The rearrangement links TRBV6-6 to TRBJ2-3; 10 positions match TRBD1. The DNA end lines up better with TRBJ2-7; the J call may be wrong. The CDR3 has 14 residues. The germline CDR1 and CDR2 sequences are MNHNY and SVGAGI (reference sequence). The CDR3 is CASRTGQGTHEQYF. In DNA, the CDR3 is TGTGCCAGCAGGACGGGACAGGGGACCCACGAGCAGTACTTC.

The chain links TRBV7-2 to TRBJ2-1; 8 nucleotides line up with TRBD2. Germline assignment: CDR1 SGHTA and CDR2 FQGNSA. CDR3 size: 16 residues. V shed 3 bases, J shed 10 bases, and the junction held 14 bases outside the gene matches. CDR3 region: CASSLATSGGWGEQFF. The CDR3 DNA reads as TGTGCCAGCAGCTTGGCGACGAGCGGGGGCTGGGGCGAGCAGTTCTTC. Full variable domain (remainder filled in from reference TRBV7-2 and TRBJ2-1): GAGVSQSPSNKVTEKGKDVELRCDPISGHTALYWYRQSLGQGLEFLIYFQGNSAPDKSGLPSDRFSAERTGGSVSTLTIQRTQQEDSAVYLCASSLATSGGWGEQFFGPGTRLTVL.

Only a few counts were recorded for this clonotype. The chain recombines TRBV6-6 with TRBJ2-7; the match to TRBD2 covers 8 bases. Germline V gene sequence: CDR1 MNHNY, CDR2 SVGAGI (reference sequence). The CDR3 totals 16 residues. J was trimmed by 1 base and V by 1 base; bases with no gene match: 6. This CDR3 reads CASSYFVLAGSYEQYF. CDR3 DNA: TGTGCCAGCAGTTACTTCGTGCTAGCGGGTTCCTACGAGCAGTACTTC.

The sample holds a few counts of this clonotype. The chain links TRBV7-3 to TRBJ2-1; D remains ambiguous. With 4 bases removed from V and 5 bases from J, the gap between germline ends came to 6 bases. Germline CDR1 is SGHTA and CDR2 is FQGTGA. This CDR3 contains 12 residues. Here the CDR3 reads CASSSTHNEQFF. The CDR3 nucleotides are TGTGCCAGCAGCTCAACTCACAATGAGCAGTTCTTC.

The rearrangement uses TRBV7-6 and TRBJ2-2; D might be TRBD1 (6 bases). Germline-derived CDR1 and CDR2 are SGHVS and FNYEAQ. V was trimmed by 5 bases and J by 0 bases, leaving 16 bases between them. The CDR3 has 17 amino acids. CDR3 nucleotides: TGTGCCAGCAGCCAAGGGGGTACAGATCCGAACACCGGGGAGCTGTTTTTT. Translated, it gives CASSQGGTDPNTGELFF.

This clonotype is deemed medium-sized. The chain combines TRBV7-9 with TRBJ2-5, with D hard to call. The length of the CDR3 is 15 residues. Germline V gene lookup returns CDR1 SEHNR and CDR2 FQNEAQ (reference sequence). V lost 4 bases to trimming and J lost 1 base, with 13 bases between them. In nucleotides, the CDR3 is TGTGCCAGCAGCTCCCTCCCGTTAGCCCAAGAGACCCAGTACTTC. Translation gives CASSSLPLAQETQYF.

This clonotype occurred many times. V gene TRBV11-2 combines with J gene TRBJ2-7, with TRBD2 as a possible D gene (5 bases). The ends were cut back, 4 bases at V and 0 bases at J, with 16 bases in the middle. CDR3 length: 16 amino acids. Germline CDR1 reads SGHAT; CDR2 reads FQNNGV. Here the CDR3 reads CASSSNTGVSSYEQYF. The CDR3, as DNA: TGTGCCAGCAGCTCCAATACCGGGGTTAGCTCCTACGAGCAGTACTTC. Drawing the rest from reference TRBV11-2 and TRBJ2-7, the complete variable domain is EAGVAQSPRYKIIEKRQSVAFWCNPISGHATLYWYQQILGQGPKLLIQFQNNGVVDDSQLPKDRFSAERLKGVDSTLKIQPAKLEDSAVYLCASSSNTGVSSYEQYFGPGTRLTVT.

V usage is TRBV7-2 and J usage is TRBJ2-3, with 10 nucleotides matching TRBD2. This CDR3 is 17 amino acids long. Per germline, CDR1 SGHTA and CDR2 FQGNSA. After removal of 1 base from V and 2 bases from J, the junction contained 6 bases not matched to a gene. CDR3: CASSLVGGLASTDTQYF. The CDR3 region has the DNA TGTGCCAGCAGCTTAGTAGGGGGACTAGCGTCCACAGATACGCAGTATTTT. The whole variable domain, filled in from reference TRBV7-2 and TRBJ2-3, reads GAGVSQSPSNKVTEKGKDVELRCDPISGHTALYWYRQSLGQGLEFLIYFQGNSAPDKSGLPSDRFSAERTGGSVSTLTIQRTQQEDSAVYLCASSLVGGLASTDTQYFGPGTRLTVL.

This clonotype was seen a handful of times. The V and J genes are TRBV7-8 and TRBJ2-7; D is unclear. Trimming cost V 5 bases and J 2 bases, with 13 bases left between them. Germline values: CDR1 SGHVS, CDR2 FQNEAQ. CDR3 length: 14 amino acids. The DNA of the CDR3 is TGTGCCAGCAGCCCCGAGGACGAGGCCTACGAGCAGTACTTC. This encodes CASSPEDEAYEQYF.

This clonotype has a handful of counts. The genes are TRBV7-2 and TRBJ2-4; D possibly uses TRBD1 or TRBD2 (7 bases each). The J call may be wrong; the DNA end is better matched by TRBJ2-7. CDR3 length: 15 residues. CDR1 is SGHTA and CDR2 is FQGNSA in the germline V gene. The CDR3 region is CASSLVSRGGHEQYF. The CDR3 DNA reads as TGTGCCAGCAGCTTAGTCTCCAGGGGGGGACACGAGCAGTACTTC.

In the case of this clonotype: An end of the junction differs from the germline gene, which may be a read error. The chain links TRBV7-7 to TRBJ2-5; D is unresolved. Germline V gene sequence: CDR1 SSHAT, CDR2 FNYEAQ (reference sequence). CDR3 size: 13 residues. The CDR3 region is CASSFVEQETQYF. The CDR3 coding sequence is TGTGCTAGCAGCTTTGTAGAGCAAGAGACCCAGTACTTC.

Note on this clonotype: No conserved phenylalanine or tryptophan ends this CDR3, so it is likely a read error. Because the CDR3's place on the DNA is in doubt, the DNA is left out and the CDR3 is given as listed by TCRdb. CDR3 region: CASSLGSWSGLYI. This chain connects TRBV28 to TRBJ2-4; the tabulated D call, TRBD2, remains unverified against the DNA. The CDR3 region is 13 residues in length, termini included. The germline V gene has CDR1 MDHEN and CDR2 SYDVKM.